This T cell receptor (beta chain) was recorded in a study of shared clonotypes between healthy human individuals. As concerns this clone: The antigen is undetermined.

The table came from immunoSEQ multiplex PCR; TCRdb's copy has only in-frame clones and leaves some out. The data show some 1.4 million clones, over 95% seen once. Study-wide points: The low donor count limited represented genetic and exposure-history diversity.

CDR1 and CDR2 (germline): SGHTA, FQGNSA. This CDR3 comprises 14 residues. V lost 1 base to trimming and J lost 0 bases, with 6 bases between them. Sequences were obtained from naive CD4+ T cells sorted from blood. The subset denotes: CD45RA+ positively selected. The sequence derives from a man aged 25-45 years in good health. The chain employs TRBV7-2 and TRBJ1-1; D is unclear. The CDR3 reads CASSLVAVNTEAFF. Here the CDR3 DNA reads TGTGCCAGCAGCTTAGTAGCAGTGAACACTGAAGCTTTCTTT.